These 13 T cell receptor beta chains originate from one sample sequenced in a study of T cell repertoires in cytomegalovirus infection. These receptors have no identified antigens. TCRdb fed the reads into MiXCR, producing one record per CDR3 protein. The top ten clones hold roughly 50% of a sample with fewer than 650,000 distinct CDR3 sequences, just under 40% of them seen once. Sample: cultured PBMCs, taken from culture after CMV antigen stimulation. The source of these receptors is a human donor in good health (CMV status not recorded). Some clones in this sample may be carry-over from other donors' samples.

This clonotype was counted between two and nine times. The V gene is TRBV7-2, the J gene TRBJ1-2, with D tentatively TRBD1 (6 bases). Between the trimmed V and J ends, which lost 1 base and 7 bases, there was a span of 16 bases. Germline assignment: CDR1 SGHTA and CDR2 FQGNSA. CDR3 size: 15 residues. The CDR3 sequence is CASSLGPTGPGGYTF. The CDR3 coding sequence is TGTGCCAGCAGCTTAGGCCCAACAGGGCCCGGTGGCTACACCTTC.

The CDR3 is CANILRMSGTEAFF. CDR3 bases: TGTGCCAACATCCTCCGTATGAGCGGCACTGAAGCTTTCTTT. The chain carries TRBV10-3 and TRBJ1-1; D gene unclear. V lost 10 bases to trimming and J lost 4 bases, with 19 bases between them. This CDR3 region has 14 residues. CDR1 and CDR2 (germline): ENHRY, SYGVKD.

This clonotype was recorded a few times. The chain employs TRBV7-2 and TRBJ2-7; perhaps D is TRBD1 or TRBD2 (5 bases each). Germline lookup yields CDR1 SGHTA and CDR2 FQGNSA. The CDR3 runs 17 residues. Trimming left V 1 base short and J 0 bases short, with 16 bases between. The CDR3 sequence: CASSLGGALVASYEQYF. In DNA, the CDR3 is TGTGCCAGCAGCTTAGGGGGCGCACTAGTTGCCTCCTACGAGCAGTACTTC.

This clonotype was picked up a small number of times. The gene calls are TRBV24-1 and TRBJ2-1; 9 nucleotides line up with TRBD2. The junction had 4 bases not matched to a gene; V was cut back by 5 bases and J by 9 bases. Germline loops: CDR1 KGHDR, CDR2 SFDVKD. The CDR3 runs to 13 residues. CDR3 in amino acids: CATSVPREGEQFF. CDR3 coding DNA: TGTGCCACCAGTGTACCGCGGGAGGGTGAGCAGTTCTTC.

This clonotype was counted between two and nine times. This chain joins TRBV7-9 and TRBJ1-6, with D hard to call. The CDR3 runs to 14 residues. Germline V gene lookup returns CDR1 SEHNR and CDR2 FQNEAQ (reference sequence). V was shortened by 5 bases and J by 9 bases, with 14 bases between the two germline ends. The CDR3 DNA follows: TGTGCCAGCAGCCTACTCGGGATTTTTTCACCCCTCCACTTT. This gives the protein CASSLLGIFSPLHF. Variable domain in full (rest from reference TRBV7-9 and TRBJ1-6): DTGVSQNPRHKITKRGQNVTFRCDPISEHNRLYWYRQTLGQGPEFLTYFQNEAQLEKSRLLSDRFSAERPKGSFSTLEIQRTEQGDSAMYLCASSLLGIFSPLHFGNGTRLTVT.

The V call is TRBV27, the J call TRBJ2-7; D possibly corresponds to TRBD1 (5 bases). Deletions cut 6 bases from V and 4 bases from J, with 28 bases between. Per the germline V gene, CDR1 is MNHEY and CDR2 is SMNVEV (reference sequence). This CDR3 region has 18 residues. CDR3 region: CASSPRGLTARVVYEQYF. The CDR3 nucleotides are TGTGCCAGCAGCCCCCGAGGTTTAACGGCCAGGGTCGTGTACGAGCAGTACTTC.

Here the CDR3 DNA reads TGTGCCATCAAACGAAGCGGGGAGGGCACAGATACGCAGTATTTT. Protein sequence: CAIKRSGEGTDTQYF. J is TRBJ2-3 and V is TRBV10-3, with 7 bases matching TRBD2. This CDR3 has 15 amino acids. CDR1 and CDR2 from the germline V gene are ENHRY and SYGVKD. The V gene end was trimmed by 7 bases and the J gene end by 1 base; junction bases not matched to a gene: 8.

This clonotype was counted at least ten times. J is TRBJ2-7 and V is TRBV7-8; 9 bases map to TRBD2. In germline, CDR1 is SGHVS, CDR2 FQNEAQ. This CDR3 region has 17 residues. The ends lost 5 bases at V and 1 base at J; junction bases unmatched: 12. CDR3 DNA sequence: TGTGCCAGCAGCGCCAGTCTAAGCGGGGGGACGTCCTACGAGCAGTACTTC. Protein: CASSASLSGGTSYEQYF.

This sequence joins TRBV29-1 and TRBJ2-3, with 7 nucleotides matching TRBD2. CDR1 and CDR2 from the germline V gene are SQVTM and ANQGSEA. V gave up 3 bases and J gave up 2 bases; unmatched junction bases: 5. CDR3 length: 14 amino acids. The CDR3, as DNA: TGCAGCGTTGAGCCTAGCGGTTACACAGATACGCAGTATTTT. Protein: CSVEPSGYTDTQYF.

The V and J genes are TRBV6-2 or TRBV6-3 and TRBJ2-1, with TRBD1 matching 8 bases. The CDR3 contains 18 residues. The V and J ends lost 7 bases and 1 base, in that order; junction bases with no gene match: 15. The germline gives CDR1 MNHEY, CDR2 SVGEGT. CDR3 in DNA: TGTGCCAGCAATCCCATCCCTGGCAGGGGGCATTCCTACAATGAGCAGTTCTTC. Amino acids: CASNPIPGRGHSYNEQFF.

The chain carries TRBV2 and TRBJ2-1; 8 bases agree with TRBD1. CDR3 length equals 18 residues. Trimming removed 3 bases from V and 6 bases from J; junction bases left unmatched: 16. From germline, CDR1 is SNHLY and CDR2 FYNNEI. CDR3 protein: CASSELDRGMVAGNEQFF. The DNA for the CDR3 is TGTGCCAGCAGTGAGTTAGACAGGGGAATGGTGGCAGGCAATGAGCAGTTCTTC. Full variable domain (remainder filled in from reference TRBV2 and TRBJ2-1): EPEVTQTPSHQVTQMGQEVILRCVPISNHLYFYWYRQILGQKVEFLVSFYNNEISEKSEIFDDQFSVERPDGSNFTLKIRSTKLEDSAMYFCASSELDRGMVAGNEQFFGPGTRLTVL.

CDR3 nucleotide sequence: TGCAGTGCTAGGGCCCCCGCGAGCAGCCAAGAGACCCAGTACTTC. Amino acid sequence: CSARAPASSQETQYF. The chain has TRBV20-1 and TRBJ2-5; no reliable D call. The germline V gene has CDR1 DFQATT and CDR2 SNEGSKA (reference sequence). The CDR3 runs to 15 residues. Trimming cost V 3 bases and J 1 base, with 15 bases left between them.

The CDR3 nucleotides are TGTGCCAGCACCTATGGGGGCGGAAACAATGAGCAGTTCTTC. Translating it yields CASTYGGGNNEQFF. The chain employs TRBV6-2 or TRBV6-3 and TRBJ2-1, with D possibly matching TRBD1 (6 bases). Germline V gene sequence: CDR1 MNHEY, CDR2 SVGEGT. The CDR3 loop spans 14 amino acids. Between the trimmed V and J ends, which lost 7 bases and 5 bases, there was a span of 15 bases.